This T cell receptor (beta chain) originates from a study of T cell repertoires in cytomegalovirus infection. Study as a whole: Carrying CMV and the relevant HLA type showed in public TCR beta signatures. Overall study findings and caveats: CMV carriers having the relevant HLA were flagged by cumulative public TCR beta family frequency. HLA-C-restricted CMV clonotypes gave the most frequent clonotype in two of eight donors.

Of note for this clonotype: Its antigen is unidentified. This likely comes from a read error, as the CDR3 has no conserved phenylalanine or tryptophan at its end.

Germline CDR1 is SNHLY and CDR2 is FYNNEI. The V end was cut by 5 bases, the J end by 3 bases, with 13 bases between. This CDR3 contains 15 residues. TCRdb independently ran MiXCR on the reads; one entry per CDR3 protein. The table lists fewer than 200,000 distinct CDR3 sequences, about an eighth of them singletons. The receptor was derived from a human donor in good health (CMV status not recorded). Some clones in this sample may be carry-over from other donors' samples. Specimen: PBMCs. This chain joins TRBV2 and TRBJ2-2, with a possible D match to TRBD1 (6 bases). CDR3 in amino acids: CASSQGPAYTGELFL. CDR3 in DNA: TGTGCCAGCAGTCAGGGGCCGGCTTACACCGGGGAGCTGTTTCTT.